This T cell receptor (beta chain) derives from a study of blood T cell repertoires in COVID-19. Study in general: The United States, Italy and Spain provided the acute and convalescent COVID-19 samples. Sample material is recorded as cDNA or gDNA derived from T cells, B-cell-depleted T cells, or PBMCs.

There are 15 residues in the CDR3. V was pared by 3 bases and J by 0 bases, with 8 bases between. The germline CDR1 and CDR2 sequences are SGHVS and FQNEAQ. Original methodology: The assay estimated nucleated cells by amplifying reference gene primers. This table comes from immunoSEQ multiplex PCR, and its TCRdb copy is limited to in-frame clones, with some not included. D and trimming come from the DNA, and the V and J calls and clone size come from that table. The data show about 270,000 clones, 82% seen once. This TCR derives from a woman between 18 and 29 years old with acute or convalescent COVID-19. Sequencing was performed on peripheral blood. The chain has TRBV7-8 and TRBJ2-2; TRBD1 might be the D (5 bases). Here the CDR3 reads CASSFPDTNTGELFF. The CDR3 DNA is TGTGCCAGCAGCTTCCCGGACACGAACACCGGGGAGCTGTTTTTT.